This TCR beta chain comes out of a study of blood T cell repertoires in COVID-19. Study-level background: PBMCs, B-cell-depleted T cells, or T cells were the source of the cDNA or gDNA that made up the material.

Germline V gene data show CDR1 as SEHNR and CDR2 as FQNEAQ (reference sequence). There are 17 residues in the CDR3. Trimming took off 1 base at V and 0 bases at J, with 12 bases between the two ends. The assay was immunoSEQ multiplex PCR, and TCRdb's table has in-frame clones only and misses some. Among under 150,000 clones, 88% were seen once, and the ten largest hold roughly a tenth. The V call is TRBV7-9, the J call TRBJ1-4, with D uncertain. The sample taken for sequencing was peripheral blood. The sequence derives from a man between 45 and 60 years old with active or convalescent COVID-19. CDR3 loop: CASSLGYAGSTNEKLFF. Here the CDR3 DNA reads TGTGCCAGCAGCTTAGGGTACGCGGGATCAACTAATGAAAAACTGTTTTTT.